This is a list of T cell receptor beta chains from one sample in a study of T cells in Graves' hyperthyroidism and ophthalmopathy. TCRdb re-analysed the multiplex PCR reads in MiXCR, keeping a single row per CDR3 protein. The profile covers 350,000 to 400,000 distinct CDR3 sequences, with approximately 17% appearing a single time and 40% to 45% taken by the ten largest. Sequences were obtained from blood. These receptors originate from a man aged 18 to 30 with Graves' ophthalmopathy. CDR3s include the opening cysteine and the closing phenylalanine or tryptophan. Fields, in order: D gene, J gene, clone size, V gene, CDR3 protein, CDR3 DNA. The D gene is left open where the match is weak. Not every row has a clone size; where given, it reads once, few, many or a size class.

d_call: -
j_call: TRBJ2-1
clone_size: -
v_call: TRBV5-1
cdr3_aa: CASSLSGGPSYNEQFF
cdr3_nt: TGCGCCAGCAGCTTGTCAGGGGGGCCTTCCTACAATGAGCAGTTCTTC

d_call: TRBD1
j_call: TRBJ2-2
clone_size: -
v_call: TRBV7-8
cdr3_aa: CASSLARIPGQGTGELFF
cdr3_nt: TGTGCCAGCAGCTTAGCGCGTATCCCGGGACAGGGAACGGGGGAGCTGTTTTTT

d_call: -
j_call: TRBJ2-7
clone_size: few
v_call: TRBV13
cdr3_aa: CASSSGHSFSYEQYF
cdr3_nt: TGTGCCAGCAGCTCGGGACATTCTTTCTCCTACGAGCAGTACTTC

d_call: TRBD1
j_call: TRBJ2-2
clone_size: many
v_call: TRBV3-1
cdr3_aa: CASSHGQGIGGELFF
cdr3_nt: TGTGCCAGCAGTCACGGACAGGGGATAGGCGGGGAGCTGTTTTTT

d_call: -
j_call: TRBJ2-5
clone_size: few
v_call: TRBV6-1
cdr3_aa: CASSTRGETQYF
cdr3_nt: TGTGCCAGCAGTACTAGAGGGGAGACCCAGTACTTC

d_call: -
j_call: TRBJ2-3
clone_size: -
v_call: TRBV7-2
cdr3_aa: CASSRSYAGADTQYF
cdr3_nt: TGTGCCAGCAGCCGATCATACGCAGGGGCAGATACGCAGTATTTT

d_call: -
j_call: TRBJ1-1
clone_size: many
v_call: TRBV20-1
cdr3_aa: CSAGPSNTEAFF
cdr3_nt: TGCAGTGCTGGACCTTCGAACACTGAAGCTTTCTTT

d_call: -
j_call: TRBJ1-4
clone_size: -
v_call: TRBV11-2
cdr3_aa: CASSIWDGGLFF
cdr3_nt: TGTGCCAGCAGCATATGGGACGGAGGTCTGTTTTTT

d_call: -
j_call: TRBJ1-2
clone_size: many
v_call: TRBV6-1
cdr3_aa: CASSEQGIDGYTF
cdr3_nt: TGTGCCAGCAGTGAACAGGGGATTGATGGCTACACCTTC

d_call: TRBD2
j_call: TRBJ2-1
clone_size: few
v_call: TRBV10-3
cdr3_aa: CAISETSGGAGSYEQFF
cdr3_nt: TGTGCCATCAGTGAAACCAGCGGGGGGGCCGGCTCCTATGAGCAGTTCTTC

d_call: -
j_call: TRBJ2-5
clone_size: few
v_call: TRBV15
cdr3_aa: CATSRGLLQGQETQYF
cdr3_nt: TGTGCCACCAGCAGAGGTTTGCTGCAGGGCCAAGAGACCCAGTACTTC

d_call: TRBD1
j_call: TRBJ1-2
clone_size: few
v_call: TRBV15
cdr3_aa: CATSPDRAAYGYTF
cdr3_nt: TGTGCCACCAGCCCCGACAGGGCAGCCTATGGCTACACCTTC

d_call: -
j_call: TRBJ1-1
clone_size: many
v_call: TRBV5-1
cdr3_aa: CASSLAGVGGTEAFF
cdr3_nt: TGCGCCAGCAGCTTGGCAGGGGTGGGTGGCACTGAAGCTTTCTTT

d_call: TRBD1
j_call: TRBJ1-2
clone_size: -
v_call: TRBV4-1
cdr3_aa: CASSQDIPGQLGYGYTF
cdr3_nt: TGCGCCAGCAGCCAGGATATTCCGGGACAGCTCGGTTATGGCTACACCTTC

d_call: TRBD1
j_call: TRBJ2-7
clone_size: -
v_call: TRBV4-2
cdr3_aa: CASSQDRGQGGGYEQYF
cdr3_nt: TGTGCCAGCAGCCAAGATCGGGGACAGGGAGGAGGTTACGAGCAGTACTTC

d_call: -
j_call: TRBJ1-1
clone_size: few
v_call: TRBV20-1
cdr3_aa: CSAWDVSNTEAFF
cdr3_nt: TGCAGTGCCTGGGACGTTTCGAACACTGAAGCTTTCTTT

d_call: TRBD2
j_call: TRBJ2-5
clone_size: few
v_call: TRBV7-6
cdr3_aa: CASSLSVRGASQETQYF
cdr3_nt: TGTGCCAGCAGCTTATCGGTGCGGGGGGCCTCCCAAGAGACCCAGTACTTC

d_call: -
j_call: TRBJ1-1
clone_size: many
v_call: TRBV5-1
cdr3_aa: CASSLPQGQAFF
cdr3_nt: TGCGCCAGCAGCCTGCCCCAGGGTCAAGCTTTCTTT

d_call: TRBD2
j_call: TRBJ2-3
clone_size: few
v_call: TRBV2
cdr3_aa: CASSEELAGGLSTDTQYF
cdr3_nt: TGTGCCAGCAGTGAAGAATTAGCGGGGGGCCTTAGCACAGATACGCAGTATTTT

d_call: -
j_call: TRBJ2-1
clone_size: -
v_call: TRBV6-1
cdr3_aa: CASSEALAPWSFF
cdr3_nt: TGTGCCAGCAGTGAAGCGTTGGCTCCCTGGTCCTTCTTC

d_call: TRBD2
j_call: TRBJ2-5
clone_size: many
v_call: TRBV18
cdr3_aa: CASSPTSGGAETQYF
cdr3_nt: TGTGCCAGCTCACCAACCAGCGGGGGGGCCGAGACCCAGTACTTC

d_call: TRBD1
j_call: TRBJ2-1
clone_size: few
v_call: TRBV20-1
cdr3_aa: CSASRFRTGGSNEQLF
cdr3_nt: TGCAGTGCTAGTAGGTTTCGGACAGGGGGCTCAAATGAGCAGCTCTTC

d_call: -
j_call: TRBJ1-4
clone_size: -
v_call: TRBV4-2
cdr3_aa: CASSPYENEKLFF
cdr3_nt: TGTGCCAGCAGCCCGTATGAGAATGAAAAACTGTTTTTT

d_call: -
j_call: TRBJ2-3
clone_size: -
v_call: TRBV2
cdr3_aa: CASSGQGARTDTQYF
cdr3_nt: TGTGCCAGCAGTGGCCAGGGAGCACGCACAGATACGCAGTATTTT

d_call: TRBD2
j_call: TRBJ2-3
clone_size: few
v_call: TRBV29-1
cdr3_aa: CSVGLAGGLDTQYF
cdr3_nt: TGCAGCGTCGGACTAGCGGGGGGGCTAGATACGCAGTATTTT

d_call: -
j_call: TRBJ2-7
clone_size: -
v_call: TRBV30
cdr3_aa: CAWSVLVGDEQYF
cdr3_nt: TGTGCCTGGAGTGTACTGGTCGGAGACGAGCAGTACTTC

d_call: TRBD1
j_call: TRBJ1-1
clone_size: few
v_call: TRBV5-1
cdr3_aa: CASSLYRDRHTEAFF
cdr3_nt: TGCGCCAGCAGCTTGTATAGGGACAGGCACACTGAAGCTTTCTTT

d_call: -
j_call: TRBJ1-4
clone_size: few
v_call: TRBV4-1
cdr3_aa: CASSQVPRRYENEKLFF
cdr3_nt: TGCGCCAGCAGCCAAGTTCCTAGGAGATATGAAAATGAAAAACTGTTTTTT